A selection of T cell receptor beta chains follows, all from one sample in a study of blood T cell repertoires in COVID-19. The repertoire was sequenced with immunoSEQ multiplex PCR; TCRdb's copy has only in-frame clones and lacks some. The top ten clones hold approximately 6.5% of a sample with about 190,000 clones, under 85% of them seen once. Sequencing was carried out using peripheral blood. The receptors were gathered from a woman aged 40-49 years with acute or convalescent COVID-19. CDR3s include the opening cysteine and the closing phenylalanine or tryptophan. The D gene is left open where the match is weak. Rows may omit the clone size; those that give it use once, few, many or a size class.

abundance: NA
j_gene: TRBJ1-4
v_gene: TRBV28
d_gene: TRBD1
CDR3nt: TGTGCCAGCAGTCTGACAGGGAATGAAAAACTGTTTTTT
CDR3aa: CASSLTGNEKLFF

abundance: NA
j_gene: TRBJ2-3
v_gene: TRBV19
d_gene: TRBD2
CDR3nt: TGTGCCAGTAGTATAGGGAGCGGGAGTACCGATACGCAGTATTTT
CDR3aa: CASSIGSGSTDTQYF

abundance: NA
j_gene: TRBJ2-7
v_gene: TRBV7-9
d_gene: TRBD2
CDR3nt: TGTGCCAGCAGCCGCGGGGGAGGGAGGGCGTACGAGCAGTACTTC
CDR3aa: CASSRGGGRAYEQYF

abundance: once
j_gene: TRBJ1-2
v_gene: TRBV12-3/TRBV12-4
d_gene: NA
CDR3nt: TGTGCCTCCCGCGGGGCGCTCTATGGCTACACCTTC
CDR3aa: CASRGALYGYTF

abundance: NA
j_gene: TRBJ2-2
v_gene: TRBV7-9
d_gene: NA
CDR3nt: TGTGCCAGCAGCTTTGGCAGGGGGGTCGCCGGGGAGCTGTTTTTT
CDR3aa: CASSFGRGVAGELFF

abundance: NA
j_gene: TRBJ1-1
v_gene: TRBV3-1/TRBV3-2
d_gene: NA
CDR3nt: TGTGCCAGCAGCCCCCAAGGGGACACTGAAGCTTTCTTT
CDR3aa: CASSPQGDTEAFF

abundance: NA
j_gene: TRBJ2-7
v_gene: TRBV28
d_gene: TRBD1
CDR3nt: TGTGCCAGCAGTTCCATAAACCAGGGGGCGCGGGAGCAGTACTTC
CDR3aa: CASSSINQGAREQYF

abundance: NA
j_gene: TRBJ2-2
v_gene: TRBV6-1
d_gene: TRBD2
CDR3nt: TGTGCCAGCAGTGAAGGAAGCGGGGTGCACACCGGGGAGCTGTTTTTT
CDR3aa: CASSEGSGVHTGELFF

abundance: NA
j_gene: TRBJ2-7
v_gene: TRBV5-4
d_gene: NA
CDR3nt: TGTGCCAGCAGCTTAGATCCAGGGGGGTACGAGCAGTACTTC
CDR3aa: CASSLDPGGYEQYF

abundance: few
j_gene: TRBJ1-3
v_gene: TRBV28
d_gene: TRBD1
CDR3nt: TGTGCCAGCAGTCCGACAGGGGGTAAAGGAAACACCATATATTTT
CDR3aa: CASSPTGGKGNTIYF

abundance: NA
j_gene: TRBJ2-1
v_gene: TRBV7-2
d_gene: NA
CDR3nt: TGTGCCAGCAGCTTAGTCACGGGTGGGCAGTTCTTC
CDR3aa: CASSLVTGGQFF

abundance: few
j_gene: TRBJ1-2
v_gene: TRBV6-5
d_gene: NA
CDR3nt: TGTGCCAGCAGAAGGGAGAAGGGAGGCTACACCTTC
CDR3aa: CASRREKGGYTF

abundance: NA
j_gene: TRBJ1-1
v_gene: TRBV3-1/TRBV3-2
d_gene: NA
CDR3nt: TGTGCCAGCAGCCAAGGGGGCGGGGCTGAAGCTTTCTTT
CDR3aa: CASSQGGGAEAFF

abundance: NA
j_gene: TRBJ2-7
v_gene: TRBV7-3
d_gene: TRBD2
CDR3nt: TGTGCCAGCAGCCTAGTACCTAGCGGGGGTTACGAGCAGTACTTC
CDR3aa: CASSLVPSGGYEQYF

abundance: NA
j_gene: TRBJ1-6
v_gene: TRBV3-1/TRBV3-2
d_gene: NA
CDR3nt: TGTGCCAGCAGCCAAGAGGAGGGTCAGGGAAGTTCACCCCTCCACTTT
CDR3aa: CASSQEEGQGSSPLHF

abundance: NA
j_gene: TRBJ1-5
v_gene: TRBV6-5
d_gene: TRBD1
CDR3nt: TGTGCCAGCAGGGGACAGACATATCAGCCCCAGCATTTT
CDR3aa: CASRGQTYQPQHF

abundance: NA
j_gene: TRBJ2-7
v_gene: TRBV7-8
d_gene: NA
CDR3nt: TGTGCCAGCAGCTCGACGTTTGCGGGACCTGGCTTTGACGAGCAGTACTTC
CDR3aa: CASSSTFAGPGFDEQYF

abundance: few
j_gene: TRBJ1-3
v_gene: TRBV12-3/TRBV12-4
d_gene: NA
CDR3nt: TGTGCCAGCGGGAGTTGGTCTGGAAACACCATATATTTT
CDR3aa: CASGSWSGNTIYF

abundance: NA
j_gene: TRBJ1-3
v_gene: TRBV15
d_gene: NA
CDR3nt: TGTGCCACCAGCAGCACAGGACGGGGAAACACCATATATTTT
CDR3aa: CATSSTGRGNTIYF

abundance: NA
j_gene: TRBJ1-6
v_gene: TRBV7-9
d_gene: NA
CDR3nt: TGTGCCAGCAGGGTAATGTCGGCACCCCTCCACTTT
CDR3aa: CASRVMSAPLHF

abundance: few
j_gene: TRBJ2-7
v_gene: TRBV6-5
d_gene: NA
CDR3nt: TGTGCCAGCAGTTACTCCGTCTACGAGCAGTACTTC
CDR3aa: CASSYSVYEQYF

abundance: NA
j_gene: TRBJ2-1
v_gene: TRBV5-4
d_gene: TRBD1
CDR3nt: TGTGCCAGCAGCGCGACAGGGATCAATGAGCAGTTCTTC
CDR3aa: CASSATGINEQFF

abundance: NA
j_gene: TRBJ1-5
v_gene: TRBV7-2
d_gene: NA
CDR3nt: TGTGCCAGCAGCTCCCCTAGACAGCCCCAGCATTTT
CDR3aa: CASSSPRQPQHF

abundance: NA
j_gene: TRBJ2-7
v_gene: TRBV4-1
d_gene: NA
CDR3nt: TGCGCCAGCAGCTTGGACTCGCCAACCTGGGGCGAGCAGTACTTC
CDR3aa: CASSLDSPTWGEQYF

abundance: NA
j_gene: TRBJ2-1
v_gene: TRBV3-1/TRBV3-2
d_gene: TRBD2
CDR3nt: TGTGCCAGCAGCCTTATAGCGGGGGGGACCTACAATGAGCAGTTCTTC
CDR3aa: CASSLIAGGTYNEQFF

abundance: NA
j_gene: TRBJ2-5
v_gene: TRBV7-3
d_gene: TRBD2
CDR3nt: TGTGCCAGCAGCTTAGGGGGGACTAGCGAGACCCAGTACTTC
CDR3aa: CASSLGGTSETQYF

abundance: NA
j_gene: TRBJ2-3
v_gene: TRBV6-7
d_gene: TRBD2
CDR3nt: TGTGCCAGCAGTCCCTCTGACCGGGACTCCTCTAGCGGTAGCACAGATACGCAGTATTTT
CDR3aa: CASSPSDRDSSSGSTDTQYF

abundance: NA
j_gene: TRBJ2-5
v_gene: TRBV7-9
d_gene: NA
CDR3nt: TGTGCCAGCAGCCCACTAGGAGCCAGTATCTTACAAGAGACCCAGTACTTC
CDR3aa: CASSPLGASILQETQYF

abundance: NA
j_gene: TRBJ2-7
v_gene: TRBV5-1
d_gene: TRBD2
CDR3nt: TGCGCCAGCAGCTTGGCGGGGGGGGCTTATCACGAGCAGTACTTC
CDR3aa: CASSLAGGAYHEQYF

abundance: NA
j_gene: TRBJ2-7
v_gene: TRBV28
d_gene: NA
CDR3nt: TGTGCCAGCAGTCCCATCGGGAGTTTGTTCGTCGAGCAGTACTTC
CDR3aa: CASSPIGSLFVEQYF

abundance: once
j_gene: TRBJ2-2
v_gene: TRBV2
d_gene: NA
CDR3nt: TGTGCCAGCAGTGAAGAGGCCGGCGGCACCGGGGAGCTGTTTTTT
CDR3aa: CASSEEAGGTGELFF

abundance: NA
j_gene: TRBJ2-1
v_gene: TRBV27
d_gene: NA
CDR3nt: TGTGCCAGCAGTTTAATCCAGGGACAAACTTTCTACAATGAGCAGTTCTTC
CDR3aa: CASSLIQGQTFYNEQFF

abundance: NA
j_gene: TRBJ1-3
v_gene: TRBV5-1
d_gene: NA
CDR3nt: TGCGCCAGCAGACGTCAGGAAGGAACTGGAAACACCATATATTTT
CDR3aa: CASRRQEGTGNTIYF

abundance: once
j_gene: TRBJ2-1
v_gene: TRBV10-3
d_gene: NA
CDR3nt: TGTGCCATCAGTGAGGAGCGGACGGGGAATGAGCAGTTCTTC
CDR3aa: CAISEERTGNEQFF

abundance: NA
j_gene: TRBJ1-3
v_gene: TRBV28
d_gene: TRBD1
CDR3nt: TGTGCCAGCAGTTTAAGACAGGGACCTGGAAACACCATATATTTT
CDR3aa: CASSLRQGPGNTIYF

abundance: NA
j_gene: TRBJ1-5
v_gene: TRBV25-1
d_gene: TRBD1
CDR3nt: TGTGCCAGCAGTGAAGGGTCAGGGGGACAGCCCCAGCATTTT
CDR3aa: CASSEGSGGQPQHF

abundance: NA
j_gene: TRBJ1-1
v_gene: TRBV27
d_gene: NA
CDR3nt: TGTGCCAGCAGTTTGTATCCCGACAGGAGAATGAACACTGAAGCTTTCTTT
CDR3aa: CASSLYPDRRMNTEAFF

abundance: NA
j_gene: TRBJ1-5
v_gene: TRBV2
d_gene: NA
CDR3nt: TGTGCCAGCAGGCCCGGCCGGGTAGGCAATCAGCCCCAGCATTTT
CDR3aa: CASRPGRVGNQPQHF

abundance: few
j_gene: TRBJ1-2
v_gene: TRBV11-2
d_gene: NA
CDR3nt: TGTGCCAGCAGCTCCCCGCGGAGGAAAGGCGGCTACACCTTC
CDR3aa: CASSSPRRKGGYTF

abundance: NA
j_gene: TRBJ1-6
v_gene: TRBV5-6
d_gene: NA
CDR3nt: TGTGCCAGCAGCTACTGGACTATCTCACCCCTCCACTTT
CDR3aa: CASSYWTISPLHF

abundance: NA
j_gene: TRBJ2-6
v_gene: TRBV5-1
d_gene: NA
CDR3nt: TGCGCCAGCAGCCTCTCTGGGGCCAACGTCCTGACTTTC
CDR3aa: CASSLSGANVLTF

abundance: few
j_gene: TRBJ2-3
v_gene: TRBV27
d_gene: TRBD2
CDR3nt: TGTGCCACCCAAGACGCGGGAGCAGGAGATACGCAGTATTTT
CDR3aa: CATQDAGAGDTQYF

abundance: few
j_gene: TRBJ1-6
v_gene: TRBV7-8
d_gene: TRBD1
CDR3nt: TGTGCCAGCAGCTTCTTGGCGGTCAGGGGGAATTCACCCCTCCACTTT
CDR3aa: CASSFLAVRGNSPLHF

abundance: NA
j_gene: TRBJ2-7
v_gene: TRBV10-3
d_gene: TRBD2
CDR3nt: TGTGCCATCAGTGAGATTAGCGGGAGGAACGAGCAGTACTTC
CDR3aa: CAISEISGRNEQYF

abundance: NA
j_gene: TRBJ1-1
v_gene: TRBV10-3
d_gene: NA
CDR3nt: TGTGCCATCAGCCAGCGAGAGAACACTGAAGCTTTCTTT
CDR3aa: CAISQRENTEAFF

abundance: few
j_gene: TRBJ2-1
v_gene: TRBV10-3
d_gene: TRBD2
CDR3nt: TGTGCCATCAGTGCGCGGACTAGTTCAGTCAATGAGCAGTTCTTC
CDR3aa: CAISARTSSVNEQFF

abundance: NA
j_gene: TRBJ1-1
v_gene: TRBV6-5
d_gene: TRBD1
CDR3nt: TGTGCCAGCAGTTACAGGAACAGGGGGATGGCTGAAGCTTTCTTT
CDR3aa: CASSYRNRGMAEAFF

abundance: NA
j_gene: TRBJ1-5
v_gene: TRBV6-1
d_gene: NA
CDR3nt: TGTGCCAGCAGTGAACAGGGGTTCTATCAGCCCCAGCATTTT
CDR3aa: CASSEQGFYQPQHF

abundance: NA
j_gene: TRBJ2-3
v_gene: TRBV11-1
d_gene: TRBD2
CDR3nt: TGTGCCAGCAGCTTAGGAGGCGGGGGGTCCACAGATACGCAGTATTTT
CDR3aa: CASSLGGGGSTDTQYF